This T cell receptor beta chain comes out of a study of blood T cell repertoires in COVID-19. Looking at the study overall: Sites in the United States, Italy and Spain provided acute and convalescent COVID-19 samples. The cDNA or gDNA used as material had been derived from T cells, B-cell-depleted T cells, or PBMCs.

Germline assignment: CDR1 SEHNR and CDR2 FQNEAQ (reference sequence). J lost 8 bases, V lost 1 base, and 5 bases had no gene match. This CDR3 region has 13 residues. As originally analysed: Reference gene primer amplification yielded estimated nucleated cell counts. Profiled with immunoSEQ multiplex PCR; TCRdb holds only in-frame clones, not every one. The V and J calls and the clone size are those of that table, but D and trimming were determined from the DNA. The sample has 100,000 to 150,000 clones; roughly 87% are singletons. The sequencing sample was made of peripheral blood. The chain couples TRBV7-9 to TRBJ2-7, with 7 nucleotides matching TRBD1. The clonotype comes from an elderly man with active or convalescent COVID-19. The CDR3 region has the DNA TGTGCCAGCAGCTTAGTCTTGACAGGGAAGCAGTACTTC. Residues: CASSLVLTGKQYF.